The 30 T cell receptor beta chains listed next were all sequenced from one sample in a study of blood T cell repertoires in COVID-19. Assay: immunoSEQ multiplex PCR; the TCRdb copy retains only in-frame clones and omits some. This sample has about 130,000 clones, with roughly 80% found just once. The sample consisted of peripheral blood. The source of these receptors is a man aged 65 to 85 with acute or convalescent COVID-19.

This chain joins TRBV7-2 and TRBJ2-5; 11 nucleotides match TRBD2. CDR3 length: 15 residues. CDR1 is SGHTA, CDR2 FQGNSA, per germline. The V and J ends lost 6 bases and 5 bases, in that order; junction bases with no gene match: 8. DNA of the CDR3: TGTGCCAGCAGTTCTAGCGGGGGGCCTCGGGAGACCCAGTACTTC. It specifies CASSSSGGPRETQYF. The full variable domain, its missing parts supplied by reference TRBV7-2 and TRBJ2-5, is GAGVSQSPSNKVTEKGKDVELRCDPISGHTALYWYRQSLGQGLEFLIYFQGNSAPDKSGLPSDRFSAERTGGSVSTLTIQRTQQEDSAVYLCASSSSGGPRETQYFGPGTRLLVL.

The CDR3 nucleotides are TGTGCCAGCAGCCGAGGGGGAGTGGACTACGAGCAGTACTTC. Translated, it gives CASSRGGVDYEQYF. The V gene is TRBV3-1 (or the pseudogene TRBV3-2), the J gene TRBJ2-7; D is perhaps TRBD1 (6 bases). CDR1 is LGHDT and CDR2 is YNNKEL in the germline V gene (reference sequence). This CDR3 is 14 amino acids long. Trimming took off 4 bases at V and 3 bases at J, with 13 bases between the two ends.

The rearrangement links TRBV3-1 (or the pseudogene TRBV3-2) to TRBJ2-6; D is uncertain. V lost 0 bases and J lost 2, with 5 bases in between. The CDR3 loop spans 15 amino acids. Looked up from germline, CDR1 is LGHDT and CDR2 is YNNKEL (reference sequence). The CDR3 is CASSQERAGANVLTF. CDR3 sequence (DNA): TGTGCCAGCAGCCAAGAACGCGCTGGGGCCAACGTCCTGACTTTC.

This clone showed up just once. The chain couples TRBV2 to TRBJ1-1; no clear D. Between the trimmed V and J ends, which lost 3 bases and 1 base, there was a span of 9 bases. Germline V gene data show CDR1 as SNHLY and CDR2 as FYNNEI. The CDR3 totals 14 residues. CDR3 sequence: CASSELLANTEAFF. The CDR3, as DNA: TGTGCCAGCAGTGAGTTACTCGCGAACACTGAAGCTTTCTTT. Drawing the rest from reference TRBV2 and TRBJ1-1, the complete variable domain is EPEVTQTPSHQVTQMGQEVILRCVPISNHLYFYWYRQILGQKVEFLVSFYNNEISEKSEIFDDQFSVERPDGSNFTLKIRSTKLEDSAMYFCASSELLANTEAFFGQGTRLTVV.

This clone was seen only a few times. CDR3 sequence: CAISESGTGLNEQFF. The CDR3 bases are TGTGCCATCAGTGAGTCGGGAACAGGGTTAAATGAGCAGTTCTTC. The chain recombines TRBV10-3 with TRBJ2-1; D perhaps matches TRBD1 (6 bases). The CDR3 spans 15 residues. The germline V gene encodes CDR1 ENHRY and CDR2 SYGVKD. The V and J ends lost 0 bases and 7 bases respectively, with 13 bases between them.

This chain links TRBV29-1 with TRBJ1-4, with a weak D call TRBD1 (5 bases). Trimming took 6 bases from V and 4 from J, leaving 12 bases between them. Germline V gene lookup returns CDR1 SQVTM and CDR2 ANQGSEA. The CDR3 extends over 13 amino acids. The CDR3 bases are TGCAGCGTGAGATGGCAGGGTAATGAAAAACTGTTTTTT. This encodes CSVRWQGNEKLFF.

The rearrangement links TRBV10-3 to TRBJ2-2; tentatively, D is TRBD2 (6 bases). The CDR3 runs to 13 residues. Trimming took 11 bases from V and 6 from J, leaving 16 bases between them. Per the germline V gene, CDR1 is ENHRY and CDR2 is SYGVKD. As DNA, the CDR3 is TGTGCCGCCAGGCCGGGGGTCCCCGGGGAGCTGTTTTTT. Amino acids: CAARPGVPGELFF.

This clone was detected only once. CDR3 DNA sequence: TGTGCCAGTAGGCCCAGGGGGATCGAGCAGCCCCAGCATTTT. This codes for CASRPRGIEQPQHF. The V call is TRBV19, the J call TRBJ1-5, with 7 bases aligning to TRBD1. V shed 6 bases and J 7 bases; nucleotides not matched to a gene: 9. This CDR3 spans 14 amino acids. Germline V gives CDR1 LNHDA, CDR2 SQIVND (reference sequence).

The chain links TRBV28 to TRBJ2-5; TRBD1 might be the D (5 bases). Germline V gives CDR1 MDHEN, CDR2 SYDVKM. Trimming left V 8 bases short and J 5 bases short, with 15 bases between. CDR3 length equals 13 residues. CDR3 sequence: CASLGAPLETQYF. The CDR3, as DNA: TGTGCCAGCCTAGGGGCCCCGTTGGAGACCCAGTACTTC.

CDR3 in DNA: TGTGCTAGTGCCGACAGGTCTTGGGGAAACACCATATATTTT. This sequence encodes CASADRSWGNTIYF. This rearrangement joins TRBV12-5 to TRBJ1-3, with D possibly matching TRBD1 (6 bases). Germline V CDR1 and CDR2: LGHNT, FRNRAP. V was cut by 7 bases and J by 4 bases, with 14 bases left in between. This CDR3 has 14 residues.

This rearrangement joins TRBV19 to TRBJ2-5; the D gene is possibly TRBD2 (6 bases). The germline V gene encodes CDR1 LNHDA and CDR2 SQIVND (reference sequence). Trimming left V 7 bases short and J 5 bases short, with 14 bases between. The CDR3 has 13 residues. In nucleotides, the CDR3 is TGTGCCAGTAACCCGGGGGTTGGGGAGACCCAGTACTTC. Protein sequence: CASNPGVGETQYF.

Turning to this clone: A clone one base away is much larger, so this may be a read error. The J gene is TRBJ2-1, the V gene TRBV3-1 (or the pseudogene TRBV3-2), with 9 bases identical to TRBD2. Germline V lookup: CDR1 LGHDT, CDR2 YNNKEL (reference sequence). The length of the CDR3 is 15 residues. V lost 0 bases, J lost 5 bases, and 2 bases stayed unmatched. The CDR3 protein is CASSQESGGNNEQFF. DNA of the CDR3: TGTGCCAGCAGCCAAGAGAGCGGGGGGAACAATGAGCAGTTCTTC.

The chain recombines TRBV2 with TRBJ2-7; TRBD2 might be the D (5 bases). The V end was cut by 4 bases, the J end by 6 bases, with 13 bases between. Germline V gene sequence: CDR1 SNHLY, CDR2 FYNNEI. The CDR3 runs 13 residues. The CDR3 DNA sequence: TGTGCCAGCAGTGGCGGACTGTTGAGCGAGCAGTACTTC. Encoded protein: CASSGGLLSEQYF.

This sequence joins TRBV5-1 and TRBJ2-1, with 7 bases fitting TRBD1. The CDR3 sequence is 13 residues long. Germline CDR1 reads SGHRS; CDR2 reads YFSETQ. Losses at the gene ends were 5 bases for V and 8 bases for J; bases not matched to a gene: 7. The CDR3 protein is CASRRDRDDEQFF. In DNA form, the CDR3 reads TGCGCCAGCAGACGCGACAGGGACGATGAGCAGTTCTTC.

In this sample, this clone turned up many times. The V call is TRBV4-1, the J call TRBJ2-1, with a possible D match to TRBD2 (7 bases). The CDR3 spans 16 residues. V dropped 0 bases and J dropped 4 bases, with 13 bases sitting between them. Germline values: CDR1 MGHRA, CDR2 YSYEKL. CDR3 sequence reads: CASSQESGGPYNEQFF. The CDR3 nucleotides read TGCGCCAGCAGCCAAGAATCGGGGGGCCCATACAATGAGCAGTTCTTC.

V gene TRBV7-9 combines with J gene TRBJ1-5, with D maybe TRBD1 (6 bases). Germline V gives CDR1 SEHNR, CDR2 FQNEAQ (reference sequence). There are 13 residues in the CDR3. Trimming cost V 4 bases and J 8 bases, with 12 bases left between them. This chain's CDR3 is CASSWGLGEPQHF. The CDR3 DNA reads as TGTGCCAGCAGCTGGGGGCTGGGCGAGCCCCAGCATTTT.

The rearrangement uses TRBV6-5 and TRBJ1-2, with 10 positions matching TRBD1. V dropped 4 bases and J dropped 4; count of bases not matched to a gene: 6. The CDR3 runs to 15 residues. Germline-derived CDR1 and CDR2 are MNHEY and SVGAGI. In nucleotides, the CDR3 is TGTGCCAGCAGTTCCCCGACAGGGGGCCCCTATGGCTACACCTTC. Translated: CASSSPTGGPYGYTF.

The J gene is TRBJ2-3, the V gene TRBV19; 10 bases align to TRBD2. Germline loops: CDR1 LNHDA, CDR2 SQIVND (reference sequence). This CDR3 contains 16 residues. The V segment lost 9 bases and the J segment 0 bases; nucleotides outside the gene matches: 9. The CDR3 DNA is TGTGCCAGCACTTTGAGCGGGGGGGCCAGCACAGATACGCAGTATTTT. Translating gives CASTLSGGASTDTQYF.

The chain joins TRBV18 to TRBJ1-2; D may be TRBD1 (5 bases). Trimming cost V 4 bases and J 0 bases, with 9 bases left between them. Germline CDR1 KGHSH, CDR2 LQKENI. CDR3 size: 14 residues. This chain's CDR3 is CASSLGEANYGYTF. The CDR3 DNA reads TGTGCCAGCTCACTGGGGGAGGCTAACTATGGCTACACCTTC.

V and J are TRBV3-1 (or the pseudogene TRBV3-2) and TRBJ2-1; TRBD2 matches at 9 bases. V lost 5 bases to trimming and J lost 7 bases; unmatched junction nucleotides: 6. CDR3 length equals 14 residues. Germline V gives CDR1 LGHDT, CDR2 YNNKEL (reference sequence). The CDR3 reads CASSAGGPRNEQFF. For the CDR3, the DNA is TGTGCCAGCAGCGCGGGGGGGCCCAGGAATGAGCAGTTCTTC.

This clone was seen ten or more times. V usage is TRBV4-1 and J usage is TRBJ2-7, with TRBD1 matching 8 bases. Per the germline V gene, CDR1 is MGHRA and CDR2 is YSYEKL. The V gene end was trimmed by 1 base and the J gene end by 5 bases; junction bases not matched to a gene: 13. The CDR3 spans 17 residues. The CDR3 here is CASSQGVGGRGLNEQYF. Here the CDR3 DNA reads TGCGCCAGCAGCCAAGGGGTAGGGGGCAGGGGGCTAAACGAGCAGTACTTC.

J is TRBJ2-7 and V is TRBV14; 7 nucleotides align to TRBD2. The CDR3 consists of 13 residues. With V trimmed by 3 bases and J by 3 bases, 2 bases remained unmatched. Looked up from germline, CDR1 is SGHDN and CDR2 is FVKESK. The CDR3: CASSQGGGYEQYF. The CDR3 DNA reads TGTGCCAGCAGCCAGGGGGGGGGCTACGAGCAGTACTTC.

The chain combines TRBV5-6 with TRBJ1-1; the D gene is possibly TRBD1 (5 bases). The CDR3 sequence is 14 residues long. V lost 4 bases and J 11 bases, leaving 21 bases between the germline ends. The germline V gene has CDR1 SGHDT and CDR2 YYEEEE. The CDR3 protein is CASSMGGTPNPAFF. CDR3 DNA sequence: TGTGCCAGCAGCATGGGTGGGACTCCAAACCCCGCTTTCTTT.

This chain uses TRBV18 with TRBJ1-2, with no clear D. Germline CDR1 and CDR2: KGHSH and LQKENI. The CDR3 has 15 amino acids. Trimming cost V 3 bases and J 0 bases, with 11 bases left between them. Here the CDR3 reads CASSPAASPNYGYTF. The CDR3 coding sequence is TGTGCCAGCTCACCGGCAGCTAGCCCTAACTATGGCTACACCTTC.

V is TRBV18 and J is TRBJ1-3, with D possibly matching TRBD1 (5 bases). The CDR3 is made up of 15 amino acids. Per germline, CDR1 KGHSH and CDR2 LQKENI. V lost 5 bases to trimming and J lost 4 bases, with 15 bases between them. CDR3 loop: CASSASQGGGNTIYF. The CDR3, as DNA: TGTGCCAGCTCAGCTTCCCAGGGTGGCGGAAACACCATATATTTT.

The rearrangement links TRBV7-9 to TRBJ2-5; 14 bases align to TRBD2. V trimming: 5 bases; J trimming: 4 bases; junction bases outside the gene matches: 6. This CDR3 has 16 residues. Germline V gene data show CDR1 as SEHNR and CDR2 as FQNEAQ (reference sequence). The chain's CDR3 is CASSPAGTSGGETQYF. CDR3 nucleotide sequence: TGTGCCAGCAGCCCAGCCGGGACTAGCGGGGGAGAGACCCAGTACTTC.

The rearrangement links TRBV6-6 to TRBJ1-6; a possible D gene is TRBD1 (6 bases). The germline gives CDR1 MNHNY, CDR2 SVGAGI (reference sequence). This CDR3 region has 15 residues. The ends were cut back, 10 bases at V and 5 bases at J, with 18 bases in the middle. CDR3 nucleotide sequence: TGTGCCACCTCGCGGGGGGCAGAGAATAATTCACCCCTCCACTTT. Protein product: CATSRGAENNSPLHF.

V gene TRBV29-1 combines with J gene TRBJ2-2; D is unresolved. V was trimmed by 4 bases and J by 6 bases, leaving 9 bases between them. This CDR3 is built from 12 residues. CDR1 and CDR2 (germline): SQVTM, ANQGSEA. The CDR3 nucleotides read TGCAGCGTTGCCCATCCCCCCGGGGAGCTGTTTTTT. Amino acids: CSVAHPPGELFF.

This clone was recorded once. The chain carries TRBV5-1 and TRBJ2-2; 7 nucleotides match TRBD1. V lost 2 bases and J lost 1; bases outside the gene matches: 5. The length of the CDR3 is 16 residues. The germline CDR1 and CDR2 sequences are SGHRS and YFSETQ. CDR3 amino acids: CASSFEGQQNTGELFF. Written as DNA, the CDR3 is TGCGCCAGCAGCTTCGAGGGACAGCAGAACACCGGGGAGCTGTTTTTT.

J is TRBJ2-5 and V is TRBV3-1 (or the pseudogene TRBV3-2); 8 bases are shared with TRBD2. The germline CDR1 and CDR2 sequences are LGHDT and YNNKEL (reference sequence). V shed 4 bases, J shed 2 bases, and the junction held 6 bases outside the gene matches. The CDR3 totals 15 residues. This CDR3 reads CASSPGASGQETQYF. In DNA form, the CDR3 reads TGTGCCAGCAGCCCAGGGGCTAGCGGGCAAGAGACCCAGTACTTC.